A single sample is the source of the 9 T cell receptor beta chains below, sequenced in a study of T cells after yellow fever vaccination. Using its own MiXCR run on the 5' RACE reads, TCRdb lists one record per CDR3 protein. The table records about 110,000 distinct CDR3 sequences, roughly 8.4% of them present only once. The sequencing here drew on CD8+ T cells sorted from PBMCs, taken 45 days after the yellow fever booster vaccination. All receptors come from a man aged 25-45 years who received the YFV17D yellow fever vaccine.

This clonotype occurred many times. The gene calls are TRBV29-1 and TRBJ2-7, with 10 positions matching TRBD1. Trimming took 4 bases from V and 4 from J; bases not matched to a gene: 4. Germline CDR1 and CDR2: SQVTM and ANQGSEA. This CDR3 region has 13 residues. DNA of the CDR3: TGCAGCGTTGGGACAGGGGGATCGTACGAGCAGTACTTC. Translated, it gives CSVGTGGSYEQYF.

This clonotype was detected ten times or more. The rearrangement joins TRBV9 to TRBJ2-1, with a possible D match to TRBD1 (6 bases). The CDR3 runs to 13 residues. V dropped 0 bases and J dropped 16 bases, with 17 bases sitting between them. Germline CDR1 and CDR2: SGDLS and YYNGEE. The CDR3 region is CASSVALAGAQFF. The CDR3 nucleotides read TGTGCCAGCAGCGTAGCTTTGGCAGGGGCCCAATTCTTC.

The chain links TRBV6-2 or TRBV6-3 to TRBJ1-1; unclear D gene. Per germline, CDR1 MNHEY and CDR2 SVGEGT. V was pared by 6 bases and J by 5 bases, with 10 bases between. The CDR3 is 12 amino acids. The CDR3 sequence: CASSPGETEAFF. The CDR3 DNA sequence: TGTGCCAGCAGCCCCGGGGAGACTGAAGCTTTCTTT.

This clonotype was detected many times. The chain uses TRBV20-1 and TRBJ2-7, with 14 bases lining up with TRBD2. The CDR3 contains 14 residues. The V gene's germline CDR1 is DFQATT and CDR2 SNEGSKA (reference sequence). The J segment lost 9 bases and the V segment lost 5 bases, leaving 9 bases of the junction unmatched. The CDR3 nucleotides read TGCAGTGCTTCTAGACTAGCGGGAGGGCCCTTGCAGTACTTC. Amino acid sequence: CSASRLAGGPLQYF.

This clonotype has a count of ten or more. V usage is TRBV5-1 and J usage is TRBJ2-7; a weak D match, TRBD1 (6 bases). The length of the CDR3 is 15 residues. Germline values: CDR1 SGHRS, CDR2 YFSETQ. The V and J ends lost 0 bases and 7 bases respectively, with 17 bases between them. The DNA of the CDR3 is TGCGCCAGCAGCTTGGCGACAGGCCCTCAGCTGGAGCAGTACTTC. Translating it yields CASSLATGPQLEQYF. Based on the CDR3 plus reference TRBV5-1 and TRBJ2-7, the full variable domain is KAGVTQTPRYLIKTRGQQVTLSCSPISGHRSVSWYQQTPGQGLQFLFEYFSETQRNKGNFPGRFSGRQFSNSRSEMNVSTLELGDSALYLCASSLATGPQLEQYFGPGTRLTVT.

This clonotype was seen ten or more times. CDR3 nucleotides: TGCGCCAGCGGGGGGCTGGCGCAGTATTTT. This gives the protein CASGGLAQYF. The rearrangement links TRBV23-1 to TRBJ2-3; tentatively, D is TRBD1 or TRBD2 (6 bases each). TRBV23-1 falls under the ORF class, with uncertain function. This CDR3 is 10 amino acids long. The V gene lost 8 bases and the J gene lost 10 bases, with 10 bases spanning the gap.

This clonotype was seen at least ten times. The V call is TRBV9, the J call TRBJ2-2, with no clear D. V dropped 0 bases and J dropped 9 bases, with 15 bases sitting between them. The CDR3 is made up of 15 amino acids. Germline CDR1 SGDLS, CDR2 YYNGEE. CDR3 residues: CASSVEGVGSRELFF. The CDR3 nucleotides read TGTGCCAGCAGCGTAGAGGGTGTCGGTTCGAGGGAGCTGTTTTTT. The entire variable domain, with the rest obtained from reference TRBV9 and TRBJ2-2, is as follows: DSGVTQTPKHLITATGQRVTLRCSPRSGDLSVYWYQQSLDQGLQFLIQYYNGEERAKGNILERFSAQQFPDLHSELNLSSLELGDSALYFCASSVEGVGSRELFFGEGSRLTVL.

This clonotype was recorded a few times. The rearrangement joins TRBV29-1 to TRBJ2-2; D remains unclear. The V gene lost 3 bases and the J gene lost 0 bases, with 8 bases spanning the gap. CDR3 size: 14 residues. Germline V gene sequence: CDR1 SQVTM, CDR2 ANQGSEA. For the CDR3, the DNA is TGCAGCGTTGAGGGCATTTCGAACACCGGGGAGCTGTTTTTT. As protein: CSVEGISNTGELFF.

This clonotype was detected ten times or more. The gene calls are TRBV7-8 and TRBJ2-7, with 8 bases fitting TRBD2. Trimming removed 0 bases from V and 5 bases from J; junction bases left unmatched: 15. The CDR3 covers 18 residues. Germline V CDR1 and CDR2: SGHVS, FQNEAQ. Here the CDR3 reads CASSLAPDSGRPTDEQYF. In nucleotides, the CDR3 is TGTGCCAGCAGCTTAGCGCCGGACAGCGGGAGACCCACGGACGAGCAGTACTTC.